Shown below are 25 T cell receptor beta chains from a single sample sequenced in a study of blood T cell repertoires in COVID-19. Here immunoSEQ multiplex PCR was the method, and the copy in TCRdb shows in-frame clones only, minus some. This table holds some 160,000 clones, roughly 83% found once. The sequenced sample was peripheral blood. All receptors come from a human donor in a cohort sampled during active COVID-19.

Remarks on this clone: This specimen includes other DNA sequences encoding the same CDR3. This chain links TRBV5-4 with TRBJ1-1; D unresolved. Looked up from germline, CDR1 is SGHNT and CDR2 is YYREEE (reference sequence). This CDR3 spans 14 amino acids. V was trimmed by 0 bases and J by 5 bases, leaving 11 bases between them. As DNA, the CDR3 is TGTGCCAGCAGCTTGGGAACCGGTACTACTGAAGCTTTCTTT. This codes for CASSLGTGTTEAFF.

The chain combines TRBV12-3 or TRBV12-4 with TRBJ1-4; D is unclear. The CDR3 length is 13 residues. V dropped 3 bases and J dropped 4 bases, with 6 bases sitting between them. The CDR3 here is CASSFGGNEKLFF. The CDR3, as DNA: TGTGCCAGCAGTTTTGGCGGTAATGAAAAACTGTTTTTT.

Note on this clone: Other DNA sequences in this sample translate to the same CDR3. The V and J genes are TRBV7-2 and TRBJ1-2; 9 bases agree with TRBD1. Germline V lookup: CDR1 SGHTA, CDR2 FQGNSA. The CDR3 runs 15 residues. V was clipped by 5 bases and J by 1 base; unmatched bases: 5. DNA of the CDR3: TGTGCCAGCAGCCCGCCGGGACAGGGTAACTATGGCTACACCTTC. Translated: CASSPPGQGNYGYTF.

The V call is TRBV28, the J call TRBJ1-3; D unresolved. The length of the CDR3 is 13 residues. Trimming pared 7 bases from V and 0 bases from J, leaving 7 bases between. Germline values: CDR1 MDHEN, CDR2 SYDVKM. CDR3 DNA: TGTGCCAGCACCCTTGTCTCTGGAAACACCATATATTTT. Its translation: CASTLVSGNTIYF.

The chain has TRBV19 and TRBJ1-2; 7 nucleotides match TRBD1. CDR3 size: 13 residues. Germline CDR1 reads LNHDA; CDR2 reads SQIVND (reference sequence). Germline trimming cut 6 bases from V and 2 bases from J; bases unmatched to any gene: 3. CDR3 amino acids: CASSTGQNYGYTF. In DNA, the CDR3 is TGTGCCAGTAGCACGGGACAGAACTATGGCTACACCTTC.

The chain employs TRBV12-3 or TRBV12-4 and TRBJ2-7, with TRBD2 as a possible D gene (5 bases). The V end lost 5 bases, the J end lost 8 bases, and 13 bases lay between the germline ends. The CDR3 has 12 amino acids. The CDR3 coding sequence is TGTGCCAGCAGTCGGACTGCGGAGAAGCAGTACTTC. It translates to CASSRTAEKQYF.

The gene calls are TRBV21-1 and TRBJ1-5. TRBV21-1 is reported as a pseudogene. This CDR3 has 16 residues. CDR3 sequence: CASSKGGGIGNQPQHF. In nucleotides, the CDR3 is TGTGCCAGCAGCAAAGGCGGGGGGATTGGCAATCAGCCCCAGCATTTT.

The chain is built from TRBV11-2 and TRBJ2-6, with D uncertain. Germline assignment: CDR1 SGHAT and CDR2 FQNNGV. This CDR3 spans 12 amino acids. The germline V and J ends were trimmed by 4 bases and 11 bases, with 9 bases remaining between them. The CDR3 region is CASSSMGYVLTF. DNA of the CDR3: TGTGCCAGCAGCTCAATGGGCTACGTCCTGACTTTC. The entire variable domain, with the rest obtained from reference TRBV11-2 and TRBJ2-6, is as follows: EAGVAQSPRYKIIEKRQSVAFWCNPISGHATLYWYQQILGQGPKLLIQFQNNGVVDDSQLPKDRFSAERLKGVDSTLKIQPAKLEDSAVYLCASSSMGYVLTFGAGSRLTVL.

The chain recombines TRBV5-1 with TRBJ2-3, with 7 bases identical to TRBD2. The CDR3 covers 15 residues. Germline loops: CDR1 SGHRS, CDR2 YFSETQ. V was pared by 5 bases and J by 3 bases, with 9 bases of the junction left unmatched. This chain's CDR3 is CASRVSGGGTDTQYF. CDR3 DNA: TGCGCCAGCAGGGTATCGGGCGGGGGAACAGATACGCAGTATTTT.

The rearrangement uses TRBV6-5 and TRBJ2-7, with 8 bases fitting TRBD1. This CDR3 region has 13 residues. Trimming removed 1 base from V and 7 bases from J; junction bases left unmatched: 3. Looked up from germline, CDR1 is MNHEY and CDR2 is SVGAGI. CDR3 in amino acids: CASSYFGQGEQYF. The CDR3 DNA follows: TGTGCCAGCAGTTACTTTGGACAGGGAGAGCAGTACTTC.

This clone has just a few counts. The chain combines TRBV5-6 with TRBJ1-6; the match to TRBD1 covers 8 bases. CDR1 and CDR2 from the germline V gene are SGHDT and YYEEEE. CDR3 length: 14 residues. J was trimmed by 9 bases and V by 4 bases; bases with no gene match: 6. The CDR3 DNA reads TGTGCCAGCAGCATAGGACAGGGAGGTTCACCCCTCCACTTT. Translating gives CASSIGQGGSPLHF.

About this clone itself: The sample holds other DNA sequences that translate to the same CDR3. The chain links TRBV19 to TRBJ2-2; 7 positions match TRBD1. The V gene's germline CDR1 is LNHDA and CDR2 SQIVND (reference sequence). Trimming at V came to 3 bases and at J to 2 bases, leaving 3 bases not matched to a gene. This CDR3 is built from 15 residues. The CDR3 is CASSIGTVNTGELFF. CDR3 nucleotides: TGTGCCAGTAGTATCGGGACAGTTAACACCGGGGAGCTGTTTTTT.

This clone was seen a few times. Other nucleotide sequences in the sample specify the same CDR3. The chain carries TRBV11-2 and TRBJ2-7, with unresolved D. CDR1 is SGHAT and CDR2 is FQNNGV in the germline V gene. There are 11 residues in the CDR3. Trimming took 4 bases from V and 2 from J, leaving 3 bases between them. CDR3 in amino acids: CASSSAYEQYF. The CDR3 bases are TGTGCCAGCAGCTCCGCCTACGAGCAGTACTTC.

The gene calls are TRBV21-1 and TRBJ1-2; the table's D call, TRBD1, has no DNA check behind it. TRBV21-1 is designated a pseudogene. The CDR3 covers 16 residues. The CDR3 DNA reads TGTGCCAGCAGCAAAGGGGTGGGGCAGTCCAACTATGGCTACACCTTC. This encodes CASSKGVGQSNYGYTF.

The genes are TRBV5-1 and TRBJ1-1, with 8 positions matching TRBD1. This CDR3 has 16 amino acids. Looked up from germline, CDR1 is SGHRS and CDR2 is YFSETQ. Germline trimming cut 5 bases from V and 4 bases from J; bases unmatched to any gene: 13. The DNA of the CDR3 is TGCGCCAGCAGGGAAGCGGCGGACAGGGTTGGCACTGAAGCTTTCTTT. Its protein is CASREAADRVGTEAFF.

The chain uses TRBV4-1 and TRBJ2-7; TRBD2 might be the D (6 bases). The CDR3 is 15 residues long. The V end was cut by 3 bases, the J end by 0 bases, with 12 bases between. Germline assignment: CDR1 MGHRA and CDR2 YSYEKL. The CDR3 region is CASSHTWDSSYEQYF. The CDR3 bases are TGCGCCAGCAGCCACACATGGGACTCCTCCTACGAGCAGTACTTC.

Comments on this clone: Other nucleotide sequences in the sample specify the same CDR3. The chain uses TRBV7-2 and TRBJ2-4; no firm D call. Germline lookup yields CDR1 SGHTA and CDR2 FQGNSA. The ends were cut back, 1 base at V and 0 bases at J, with 10 bases in the middle. There are 16 residues in the CDR3. DNA for the CDR3: TGTGCCAGCAGCTTAGACGGAGCCTTAGCCAAAAACATTCAGTACTTC. Its protein is CASSLDGALAKNIQYF. Variable domain in full (rest from reference TRBV7-2 and TRBJ2-4): GAGVSQSPSNKVTEKGKDVELRCDPISGHTALYWYRQSLGQGLEFLIYFQGNSAPDKSGLPSDRFSAERTGGSVSTLTIQRTQQEDSAVYLCASSLDGALAKNIQYFGAGTRLSVL.

The rearrangement links TRBV6-1 to TRBJ1-4; tentative D call: TRBD1 (6 bases). This CDR3 has 16 residues. From germline, CDR1 is MNHNS and CDR2 SASEGT. V shed 1 base and J shed 8 bases, with 17 bases lying between them. The CDR3 loop is CASSEGGRGPKEKLFF. For the CDR3, the DNA is TGTGCCAGCAGTGAAGGGGGCAGGGGTCCCAAGGAAAAACTGTTTTTT.

The chain recombines TRBV4-1 with TRBJ2-1; 11 nucleotides align to TRBD2. Trimming at V came to 0 bases and at J to 4 bases, leaving 5 bases not matched to a gene. Germline CDR1 is MGHRA and CDR2 is YSYEKL. This CDR3 comprises 17 residues. The CDR3 spells CASSQEAGTSGYNEQFF. For the CDR3, the DNA is TGCGCCAGCAGCCAAGAAGCCGGGACTAGCGGATACAATGAGCAGTTCTTC.

The V and J genes are TRBV28 and TRBJ2-5, with 9 bases identical to TRBD2. Per the germline V gene, CDR1 is MDHEN and CDR2 is SYDVKM. V lost 3 bases and J lost 5; bases outside the gene matches: 13. This CDR3 spans 17 amino acids. The CDR3 DNA follows: TGTGCCAGCAGTTTTAGGGGCGGCGGGAGGGCCTCGGAGACCCAGTACTTC. Protein sequence: CASSFRGGGRASETQYF.

The rearrangement uses TRBV6-1 and TRBJ1-5; 9 nucleotides agree with TRBD1. Looked up from germline, CDR1 is MNHNS and CDR2 is SASEGT. This CDR3 is built from 15 residues. J lost 5 bases, V lost 3 bases, and 5 bases had no gene match. This CDR3 reads CASSDRQGVYQPQHF. In DNA, the CDR3 is TGTGCCAGCAGTGACCGACAGGGGGTGTATCAGCCCCAGCATTTT.

The chain recombines TRBV6-2 or TRBV6-3 with TRBJ2-7; tentatively, D is TRBD2 (6 bases). V gave up 6 bases and J gave up 4 bases, with 13 bases separating them. CDR3 length: 13 residues. CDR1 and CDR2 from the germline V gene are MNHEY and SVGEGT. CDR3 residues: CASSFGTAYEQYF. In DNA, the CDR3 is TGTGCCAGCAGCTTTGGGACTGCATACGAGCAGTACTTC.

The chain recombines TRBV6-5 with TRBJ1-4; no reliable D call. This CDR3 is 14 amino acids long. The V gene lost 0 bases and the J gene lost 8 bases, with 10 bases spanning the gap. Germline CDR1 MNHEY, CDR2 SVGAGI. CDR3 protein: CASSYSIGYEKLFF. CDR3 nucleotides: TGTGCCAGCAGTTACTCGATCGGGTACGAAAAACTGTTTTTT.

This chain links TRBV2 with TRBJ1-5, with TRBD1 matching over 12 bases. Trimming took 3 bases from V and 9 from J; bases not matched to a gene: 15. This CDR3 has 18 amino acids. CDR1 SNHLY and CDR2 FYNNEI come from the germline V gene. CDR3 protein: CASSERIRDRGRQAPQHF. CDR3 nucleotides: TGTGCCAGCAGTGAGCGAATACGGGACAGGGGGCGCCAAGCGCCCCAGCATTTT.

This clone showed up just a few times. This chain links TRBV7-9 with TRBJ2-7; no clear D gene. V was trimmed by 3 bases and J by 6 bases, leaving 9 bases between them. The CDR3 runs to 12 residues. Germline assignment: CDR1 SEHNR and CDR2 FQNEAQ (reference sequence). The CDR3 spells CASSFSVSEQYF. In nucleotides, the CDR3 is TGTGCCAGCAGCTTCTCGGTTTCCGAGCAGTACTTC.